Here is one T cell receptor beta chain with its context. Its antigen is not known. Separate sequencing covered autoproliferating (CFSE-dim) and non-proliferating (CFSE-high) T cells from stimulus-free culture. Cultures began with about 45 million CFSE-labeled PBMCs, unstimulated for 7 days, with replicate wells pooled. The PBMCs received about 0.51 uM CFSE and serum-free culture with no added stimuli. Sequencing used immunoSEQ multiplex PCR; TCRdb keeps in-frame clones, though not all of them. In the table there are about 32,000 clones, roughly 83% of which are singletons. The data were obtained in a study of memory B cells and T cells in multiple sclerosis. Broader study findings: Shared clonotype counts depended on differing compartment clone-set sizes and were normalized.

Germline V lookup: CDR1 MNHEY, CDR2 SVGAGI. The CDR3 is made up of 13 amino acids. The chain employs TRBV6-5 and TRBJ2-5; no reliable D call. The closer fit of TRBJ2-7 to the DNA end suggests the J call may be wrong. The sequence derives from a human donor with multiple sclerosis. The source material was PBMCs from blood kept in culture. The CDR3 spells CASSYVPRSEQYF. In nucleotides, the CDR3 is TGTGCCAGCAGTTACGTGCCCCGCTCCGAGCAGTACTTC.